This is a list of T cell receptor beta chains from one sample in a study of T-cell memory formation after mild COVID-19. TCRdb reprocessed the 5' RACE reads with MiXCR, giving one entry per CDR3 protein. The table has roughly 550,000 distinct CDR3 sequences, approximately 20% seen once. The sequenced sample was PBMCs or a T cell subset sorted from them (not recorded which). These TCRs come from an adult woman who had mild COVID-19 (a few samples of this study predate the infection). Cell type and time point are not known. Both conserved end residues are part of each CDR3. The D gene is left open where the match is weak. Clone size appears in some rows only: once, few, many, or a class for an expanded clone.

abundance: many; d_gene: NA; j_gene: TRBJ2-1; v_gene: TRBV12-3/TRBV12-4; CDR3aa: CASSLTRLASNEQFF; CDR3nt: TGTGCCAGCAGTTTAACTCGGCTCGCCAGCAATGAGCAGTTCTTC
abundance: NA; d_gene: NA; j_gene: TRBJ2-2; v_gene: TRBV11-2; CDR3aa: CASSLDAWGASTGELFF; CDR3nt: TGTGCCAGCAGCCTAGATGCATGGGGGGCCAGCACCGGGGAGCTGTTTTTT
abundance: NA; d_gene: NA; j_gene: TRBJ2-7; v_gene: TRBV7-6; CDR3aa: CASSLAPTSVVHEQYF; CDR3nt: TGTGCCAGCAGCTTAGCCCCCACGAGTGTAGTCCACGAGCAGTACTTC
abundance: few; d_gene: NA; j_gene: TRBJ2-7; v_gene: TRBV19; CDR3aa: CASSMWRGRRDEQYF; CDR3nt: TGTGCCAGTAGTATGTGGCGGGGGCGCCGAGACGAGCAGTACTTC
abundance: few; d_gene: NA; j_gene: TRBJ2-5; v_gene: TRBV6-1; CDR3aa: CASSEEETTQYF; CDR3nt: TGTGCCAGCAGTGAAGAAGAGACTACCCAGTACTTC
abundance: NA; d_gene: NA; j_gene: TRBJ1-1; v_gene: TRBV7-9; CDR3aa: CASSSQQGNTEAFF; CDR3nt: TGTGCCAGCAGCTCTCAACAGGGAAACACTGAAGCTTTCTTT
abundance: few; d_gene: NA; j_gene: TRBJ2-1; v_gene: TRBV12-3/TRBV12-4; CDR3aa: CASSWGAGGYNEQFF; CDR3nt: TGTGCCAGCAGCTGGGGGGCTGGGGGGTACAATGAGCAGTTCTTC
abundance: NA; d_gene: TRBD2; j_gene: TRBJ2-1; v_gene: TRBV7-2; CDR3aa: CASSEGLAGEGQFF; CDR3nt: TGTGCCAGCAGCGAGGGACTAGCGGGAGAAGGGCAGTTCTTC
abundance: NA; d_gene: TRBD1; j_gene: TRBJ2-2; v_gene: TRBV3-1; CDR3aa: CASSQWLGGDTGELFF; CDR3nt: TGTGCCAGCAGCCAATGGTTAGGGGGCGACACCGGGGAGCTGTTTTTT
abundance: NA; d_gene: NA; j_gene: TRBJ1-5; v_gene: TRBV6-2/TRBV6-3; CDR3aa: CASSPVVSNQPQHF; CDR3nt: TGTGCCAGCAGCCCTGTTGTTAGCAATCAGCCCCAGCATTTT
abundance: NA; d_gene: NA; j_gene: TRBJ2-2; v_gene: TRBV19; CDR3aa: CASSRYRETGELFF; CDR3nt: TGTGCCAGTAGTAGGTACAGGGAGACCGGGGAGCTGTTTTTT
abundance: few; d_gene: NA; j_gene: TRBJ2-7; v_gene: TRBV2; CDR3aa: CASSESIEQYF; CDR3nt: TGTGCCAGCAGTGAGTCGATCGAGCAGTACTTC
abundance: few; d_gene: TRBD1; j_gene: TRBJ2-2; v_gene: TRBV7-2; CDR3aa: CASSFGTGGTGELFF; CDR3nt: TGTGCCAGCAGCTTTGGCACAGGGGGCACCGGGGAGCTGTTTTTT
abundance: many; d_gene: NA; j_gene: TRBJ1-1; v_gene: TRBV19; CDR3aa: CASSTGNTEAFF; CDR3nt: TGTGCCAGCAGTACAGGGAACACTGAAGCTTTCTTT
abundance: NA; d_gene: NA; j_gene: TRBJ2-7; v_gene: TRBV4-1; CDR3aa: CASSQDVRGFYEQYF; CDR3nt: TGCGCCAGCAGCCAAGATGTCCGGGGGTTCTACGAGCAGTACTTC
abundance: NA; d_gene: TRBD1; j_gene: TRBJ2-7; v_gene: TRBV11-3; CDR3aa: CASSLGLGQGPYEQYF; CDR3nt: TGTGCCAGCAGCTTAGGGCTGGGACAGGGGCCATACGAGCAGTACTTC
abundance: NA; d_gene: TRBD1; j_gene: TRBJ2-1; v_gene: TRBV12-3/TRBV12-4; CDR3aa: CASIGHGTGNHEQFF; CDR3nt: TGTGCCAGCATCGGCCACGGGACAGGGAACCATGAGCAGTTCTTC
abundance: NA; d_gene: NA; j_gene: TRBJ2-4; v_gene: TRBV10-3; CDR3aa: CAISPREFGKNIQYF; CDR3nt: TGTGCCATCAGTCCCAGGGAGTTCGGCAAAAACATTCAGTACTTC
abundance: few; d_gene: NA; j_gene: TRBJ1-6; v_gene: TRBV12-3/TRBV12-4; CDR3aa: CASSMGTLLDSPLHF; CDR3nt: TGTGCCAGCAGTATGGGTACCCTTTTGGATTCACCCCTCCACTTT
abundance: NA; d_gene: TRBD2; j_gene: TRBJ2-1; v_gene: TRBV12-3/TRBV12-4; CDR3aa: CASSLGTSFFEQFF; CDR3nt: TGTGCCAGCAGTTTAGGGACTAGCTTTTTTGAGCAGTTCTTC
abundance: few; d_gene: TRBD2; j_gene: TRBJ2-1; v_gene: TRBV18; CDR3aa: CASSPRTSGGTYSEQFF; CDR3nt: TGTGCCAGCTCACCACGGACTAGCGGGGGGACCTACAGTGAGCAGTTCTTC
abundance: few; d_gene: NA; j_gene: TRBJ1-2; v_gene: TRBV20-1; CDR3aa: CSARGIGATGYTF; CDR3nt: TGCAGTGCTAGAGGTATAGGGGCGACAGGCTACACCTTC
abundance: few; d_gene: TRBD2; j_gene: TRBJ2-3; v_gene: TRBV9; CDR3aa: CASSVAEGLEVPDTQYF; CDR3nt: TGTGCCAGCAGCGTAGCTGAAGGACTAGAGGTCCCAGATACGCAGTATTTT
abundance: few; d_gene: NA; j_gene: TRBJ1-2; v_gene: TRBV5-1; CDR3aa: CASSLMPLSTGGLYGYTF; CDR3nt: TGCGCCAGCAGCTTGATGCCCCTGTCGACGGGAGGTCTCTATGGCTACACCTTC
abundance: few; d_gene: TRBD2; j_gene: TRBJ2-5; v_gene: TRBV6-2/TRBV6-3; CDR3aa: CASSSPGTSRQETQYF; CDR3nt: TGTGCCAGCAGTTCTCCTGGGACTAGCCGGCAAGAGACCCAGTACTTC
abundance: NA; d_gene: NA; j_gene: TRBJ2-7; v_gene: TRBV12-3/TRBV12-4; CDR3aa: CASSWRGRNPEQYF; CDR3nt: TGTGCCAGCAGCTGGCGGGGGCGCAATCCCGAGCAGTACTTC
abundance: NA; d_gene: NA; j_gene: TRBJ2-3; v_gene: TRBV3-1; CDR3aa: CASGMYRRWGSTDTQYF; CDR3nt: TGTGCCAGCGGGATGTACCGGAGGTGGGGGAGCACAGATACGCAGTATTTT
abundance: few; d_gene: NA; j_gene: TRBJ1-1; v_gene: TRBV21-1; CDR3aa: CASSNRPVMNTEAFF; CDR3nt: TGTGCCAGCAGCAACCGGCCGGTTATGAACACTGAAGCTTTCTTT
abundance: NA; d_gene: NA; j_gene: TRBJ1-2; v_gene: TRBV7-2; CDR3aa: CASSLAKRHGYTF; CDR3nt: TGTGCCAGCAGCTTAGCGAAGAGGCATGGCTACACCTTC
abundance: NA; d_gene: NA; j_gene: TRBJ1-1; v_gene: TRBV7-9; CDR3aa: CASSISGLRNTEAFF; CDR3nt: TGTGCCAGCAGCATCTCGGGACTTCGGAACACTGAAGCTTTCTTT
abundance: NA; d_gene: NA; j_gene: TRBJ1-1; v_gene: TRBV6-5; CDR3aa: CASSLRPRQGNTEAFF; CDR3nt: TGTGCCAGCAGTCTGCGACCCAGGCAGGGGAACACTGAAGCTTTCTTT
abundance: many; d_gene: NA; j_gene: TRBJ2-3; v_gene: TRBV19; CDR3aa: CASSIDPRATDTQYF; CDR3nt: TGTGCCAGTAGTATAGATCCCCGGGCCACAGATACGCAGTATTTT
abundance: NA; d_gene: TRBD1; j_gene: TRBJ1-6; v_gene: TRBV7-9; CDR3aa: CASSWDSDSPLHF; CDR3nt: TGTGCCAGCAGCTGGGACAGTGATTCACCCCTCCACTTT
abundance: few; d_gene: TRBD1; j_gene: TRBJ2-2; v_gene: TRBV5-5; CDR3aa: CASSLYPGQGGTGELFF; CDR3nt: TGTGCCAGCAGCTTATACCCCGGACAGGGGGGTACCGGGGAGCTGTTTTTT
abundance: few; d_gene: TRBD2; j_gene: TRBJ2-1; v_gene: TRBV5-5; CDR3aa: CASSHTSGGSNEQFF; CDR3nt: TGTGCCAGCAGCCATACTAGCGGGGGGAGCAATGAGCAGTTCTTC
abundance: NA; d_gene: NA; j_gene: TRBJ2-7; v_gene: TRBV27; CDR3aa: CASSWGLPPPTGEQYF; CDR3nt: TGTGCCAGCAGTTGGGGACTCCCACCCCCTACAGGCGAGCAGTACTTC
abundance: NA; d_gene: NA; j_gene: TRBJ2-5; v_gene: TRBV20-1; CDR3aa: CSAPRGIQETQYF; CDR3nt: TGCAGTGCACCCCGGGGGATCCAAGAGACCCAGTACTTC
abundance: NA; d_gene: NA; j_gene: TRBJ1-1; v_gene: TRBV6-2/TRBV6-3; CDR3aa: CASSYIRPSTGSRVTGNTEAFF; CDR3nt: TGTGCCAGCAGTTATATACGGCCGTCGACTGGTTCCAGAGTGACGGGAAACACTGAAGCTTTCTTT
abundance: once; d_gene: TRBD1; j_gene: TRBJ2-5; v_gene: TRBV29-1; CDR3aa: CSVEPQGVETQYF; CDR3nt: TGCAGCGTTGAACCACAGGGGGTCGAGACCCAGTACTTC
abundance: few; d_gene: NA; j_gene: TRBJ1-2; v_gene: TRBV12-3/TRBV12-4; CDR3aa: CASSFSGGRNYGYTF; CDR3nt: TGTGCCAGCAGTTTTTCGGGGGGCAGGAACTATGGCTACACCTTC